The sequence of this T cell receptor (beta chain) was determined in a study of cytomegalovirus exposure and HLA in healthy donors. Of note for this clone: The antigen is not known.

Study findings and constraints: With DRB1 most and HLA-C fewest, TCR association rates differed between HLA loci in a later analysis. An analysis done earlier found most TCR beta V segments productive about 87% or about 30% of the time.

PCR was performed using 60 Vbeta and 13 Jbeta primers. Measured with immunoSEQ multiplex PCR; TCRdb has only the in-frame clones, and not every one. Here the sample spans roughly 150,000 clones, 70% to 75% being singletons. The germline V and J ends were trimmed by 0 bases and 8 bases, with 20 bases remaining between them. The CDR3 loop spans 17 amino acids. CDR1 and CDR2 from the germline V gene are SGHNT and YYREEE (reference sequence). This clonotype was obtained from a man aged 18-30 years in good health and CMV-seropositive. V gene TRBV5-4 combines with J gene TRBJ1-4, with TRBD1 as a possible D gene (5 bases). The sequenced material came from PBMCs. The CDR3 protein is CASSLEGAAVDREKLFF. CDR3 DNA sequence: TGTGCCAGCAGCTTGGAAGGGGCCGCCGTAGATAGGGAAAAACTGTTTTTT.